The 4 T cell receptor beta chains below come from one sample, sequenced in a study of identical twins. TCRdb reprocessed the 5' RACE reads with MiXCR, giving one entry per CDR3 protein. The sample records 1.5 million to 2 million distinct CDR3 sequences, about 30% being singletons. The specimen was cord blood. These receptors came from a newborn girl in good health.

The chain links TRBV28 to TRBJ1-1; 10 bases align to TRBD1. CDR3 length: 17 residues. Losses at the gene ends were 5 bases for V and 6 bases for J; bases not matched to a gene: 15. Looked up from germline, CDR1 is MDHEN and CDR2 is SYDVKM. DNA for the CDR3: TGTGCCAGCAGTCACCTGGGACAGGGGAATTTCATCGCTGAAGCTTTCTTT. Amino acids: CASSHLGQGNFIAEAFF.

As DNA, the CDR3 is TGCGCCAGCAGCTTTCGAGGGGGGCGCCCAGATACGCAGTATTTT. Protein sequence: CASSFRGGRPDTQYF. This chain connects TRBV5-1 to TRBJ2-3, with D perhaps given as TRBD1 or TRBD2 (6 bases each). The CDR3 covers 15 residues. V was pared by 2 bases and J by 4 bases, with 14 bases between. CDR1 SGHRS and CDR2 YFSETQ come from the germline V gene. The complete variable domain, with remaining parts taken from reference TRBV5-1 and TRBJ2-3, reads KAGVTQTPRYLIKTRGQQVTLSCSPISGHRSVSWYQQTPGQGLQFLFEYFSETQRNKGNFPGRFSGRQFSNSRSEMNVSTLELGDSALYLCASSFRGGRPDTQYFGPGTRLTVL.

V usage is TRBV6-2 or TRBV6-3 and J usage is TRBJ2-1; D is undetermined. Germline lookup yields CDR1 MNHEY and CDR2 SVGEGT. This CDR3 is 15 amino acids long. V gave up 2 bases and J gave up 7 bases, with 15 bases separating them. CDR3 loop: CASSYTPRLLNEQFF. In DNA form, the CDR3 reads TGTGCCAGCAGTTACACCCCCCGGCTGTTGAATGAGCAGTTCTTC.

The V and J genes are TRBV2 and TRBJ2-7; a possible D gene is TRBD2 (5 bases). Germline CDR1 is SNHLY and CDR2 is FYNNEI. V lost 4 bases, J lost 0 bases, and 13 bases lay in between. The CDR3 has 15 amino acids. The CDR3 protein is CASSVGGPYSYEQYF. The CDR3 nucleotides are TGTGCCAGCAGTGTTGGCGGGCCCTACTCCTACGAGCAGTACTTC.